This passage covers 31 T cell receptor beta chains from one sample sequenced in a study of human T cells and chemical hapten exposure. TCRdb reprocessed the RACE reads via MiXCR and lists one record per CDR3 protein. The sample contains around 42,000 distinct CDR3 sequences, roughly 12% of which appear only once. Sample time point: pre-sensitization, week 0. The treatment was: therapeutic diphenylcyclopropenone sensitization with weekly scalp DPC. The starting material was whole blood, obtained in connection with sensitization to the hapten diphenylcyclopropenone (DPC). These TCRs come from a woman aged 25 to 39 with alopecia areata. Some clones in this sample may be carry-over from other donors' samples.

Only a few counts were recorded for this clonotype. The chain carries TRBV5-1 and TRBJ2-7, with D perhaps assigned TRBD1 or TRBD2 (5 bases each). Deletions cut 3 bases from V and 6 bases from J, with 10 bases between. The CDR3 loop spans 12 amino acids. The V gene's germline CDR1 is SGHRS and CDR2 YFSETQ. CDR3 in DNA: TGCGCCAGCAGCTCTCTTGGGGGCGAGCAGTACTTC. Amino acid sequence: CASSSLGGEQYF. The full variable domain, in which reference TRBV5-1 and TRBJ2-7 provide the parts outside the CDR3, is KAGVTQTPRYLIKTRGQQVTLSCSPISGHRSVSWYQQTPGQGLQFLFEYFSETQRNKGNFPGRFSGRQFSNSRSEMNVSTLELGDSALYLCASSSLGGEQYFGPGTRLTVT.

In this sample, this clonotype turned up many times. This sequence joins TRBV28 and TRBJ2-7; D ambiguous. This CDR3 is built from 14 residues. The V end was cut by 2 bases, the J end by 2 bases, with 10 bases between. Germline loops: CDR1 MDHEN, CDR2 SYDVKM. In DNA form, the CDR3 reads TGTGCCAGCAGTTTAAACAGCCTCCCCTACGAGCAGTACTTC. It translates to CASSLNSLPYEQYF.

This clonotype has ten or more counts. V gene TRBV18 combines with J gene TRBJ2-5; tentatively, D is TRBD1 or TRBD2 (6 bases each). Deletions cut 0 bases from V and 5 bases from J, with 13 bases between. The CDR3 extends over 15 amino acids. Germline V CDR1 and CDR2: KGHSH, LQKENI. The CDR3 sequence: CASSPPQGRMETQYF. CDR3 bases: TGTGCCAGCTCACCACCCCAGGGGAGGATGGAGACCCAGTACTTC. Variable domain in full (rest from reference TRBV18 and TRBJ2-5): NAGVMQNPRHLVRRRGQEARLRCSPMKGHSHVYWYRQLPEEGLKFMVYLQKENIIDESGMPKERFSAEFPKEGPSILRIQQVVRGDSAAYFCASSPPQGRMETQYFGPGTRLLVL.

The V call is TRBV3-1, the J call TRBJ2-7, with TRBD1 matching over 9 bases. The CDR3 covers 15 residues. Germline V gene lookup returns CDR1 LGHDT and CDR2 YNNKEL (reference sequence). V shed 2 bases and J 5 bases; nucleotides not matched to a gene: 7. CDR3 region: CASSQHRTGDDEQYF. DNA of the CDR3: TGTGCCAGCAGCCAACATCGGACAGGGGACGACGAGCAGTACTTC.

In its sample, this clonotype was seen a few times. The gene calls are TRBV9 and TRBJ2-3, with D tentatively TRBD2 (5 bases). This CDR3 comprises 14 residues. Trimming pared 3 bases from V and 2 bases from J, leaving 10 bases between. CDR1 is SGDLS and CDR2 is YYNGEE in the germline V gene. The CDR3 nucleotides read TGTGCCAGCAGCGCGGCGGACTTCACAGATACGCAGTATTTT. It is translated as CASSAADFTDTQYF.

This clonotype was counted between two and nine times. This chain uses TRBV28 with TRBJ1-2; D gene uncertain. The CDR3 is made up of 14 amino acids. The germline V gene encodes CDR1 MDHEN and CDR2 SYDVKM. Trimming cost V 5 bases and J 8 bases, with 18 bases left between them. The CDR3 region is CASSPRGGPQGYTF. As DNA, the CDR3 is TGTGCCAGCAGTCCCCGCGGAGGGCCCCAGGGCTACACCTTC.

At least ten counts were recorded for this clonotype. The chain is built from TRBV14 and TRBJ1-4; D ambiguous. Germline-derived CDR1 and CDR2 are SGHDN and FVKESK. This CDR3 has 11 residues. Trimming removed 3 bases at V and 14 bases at J, with 10 bases between. The CDR3 coding sequence is TGTGCCAGCAGCCAGGGAAGTCGGCTGTTTTTT. Its protein product is CASSQGSRLFF.

This clonotype was seen repeatedly, ten times or more. The chain is built from TRBV6-2 or TRBV6-3 and TRBJ1-5; 7 bases align to TRBD1. Germline V gives CDR1 MNHEY, CDR2 SVGEGT. The CDR3 extends over 15 amino acids. V trimming: 5 bases; J trimming: 4 bases; junction bases outside the gene matches: 8. CDR3 nucleotide sequence: TGTGCCAGCAGTGATAGACAGGGAGTAAATCAGCCCCAGCATTTT. Protein: CASSDRQGVNQPQHF.

About this clonotype itself: A read error may explain this, as a much larger clone is one base away. This CDR3 reads CSASWRGSPPNFSYKQYF. The DNA of the CDR3 is TGCAGTGCTAGTTGGCGGGGAAGCCCCCCGAACTTTTCCTACAAGCAGTACTTC. The chain has TRBV20-1 and TRBJ2-7, with a weak D call TRBD2 (6 bases). The CDR3 contains 18 residues. Germline V gives CDR1 DFQATT, CDR2 SNEGSKA (reference sequence).

This clonotype was seen a handful of times. This rearrangement joins TRBV29-1 to TRBJ2-6; unclear D gene. Trimming took off 3 bases at V and 1 base at J, with 1 base between the two ends. The germline gives CDR1 SQVTM, CDR2 ANQGSEA. The CDR3 contains 12 residues. The CDR3 DNA follows: TGCAGCGTTGATTCTGGGGCCAACGTCCTGACTTTC. It is translated as CSVDSGANVLTF.

CDR3 sequence reads: CASSYSTKDRSTDTQYF. CDR3 DNA sequence: TGTGCCAGCAGTTACTCGACGAAAGATCGTAGCACAGATACGCAGTATTTT. The genes are TRBV6-2 or TRBV6-3 and TRBJ2-3; unclear D gene. The CDR3 spans 17 residues. V was cut by 0 bases and J by 0 bases, with 13 bases left in between. Germline CDR1 and CDR2: MNHEY and SVGEGT.

The table lists this clonotype with a few counts. V gene TRBV6-2 or TRBV6-3 combines with J gene TRBJ1-1; perhaps TRBD1 as D (5 bases). V was cut by 6 bases and J by 4 bases, with 9 bases left in between. Germline V gives CDR1 MNHEY, CDR2 SVGEGT. This CDR3 region has 12 residues. In nucleotides, the CDR3 is TGTGCCAGCAGCCAGGGATTCACTGAAGCTTTCTTT. Residues: CASSQGFTEAFF.

This clonotype has just a few counts. The gene calls are TRBV20-1 and TRBJ2-3; 7 bases map to TRBD1. The length of the CDR3 is 13 residues. V lost 2 bases, J lost 3 bases, and 2 bases stayed unmatched. The germline V gene encodes CDR1 DFQATT and CDR2 SNEGSKA (reference sequence). The DNA of the CDR3 is TGCAGTGCTAGACAGGGGGAGACAGATACGCAGTATTTT. Its translation: CSARQGETDTQYF.

The chain couples TRBV20-1 to TRBJ2-4; D is possibly TRBD2 (5 bases). V dropped 5 bases and J dropped 9 bases, with 5 bases sitting between them. The germline V gene has CDR1 DFQATT and CDR2 SNEGSKA (reference sequence). This CDR3 is 9 amino acids long. CDR3 nucleotide sequence: TGCAGTGCTGGACTCATTCAGTACTTC. It encodes CSAGLIQYF.

The chain uses TRBV7-9 and TRBJ2-4; D is uncertain. This CDR3 has 13 amino acids. The germline CDR1 and CDR2 sequences are SEHNR and FQNEAQ (reference sequence). V shed 5 bases and J shed 5 bases, with 10 bases lying between them. The CDR3 DNA reads as TGTGCCAGCAGCCCCCACGGACAAAACATTCAGTACTTC. Its protein is CASSPHGQNIQYF.

This clonotype was picked up many times. The chain recombines TRBV20-1 with TRBJ2-7; 13 nucleotides match TRBD2. Unmatched junction bases numbered 18, after V lost 6 bases and J lost 4 bases. This CDR3 has 18 residues. Germline CDR1 is DFQATT and CDR2 is SNEGSKA (reference sequence). CDR3 protein: CSATLARTSGSWGYEQYF. CDR3 coding DNA: TGCAGTGCGACACTGGCCCGGACTAGCGGGAGTTGGGGTTACGAGCAGTACTTC.

This clonotype appeared many times. V usage is TRBV5-1 and J usage is TRBJ1-2, with unresolved D. Deletions cut 4 bases from V and 5 bases from J, with 6 bases between. The germline gives CDR1 SGHRS, CDR2 YFSETQ. The CDR3 is made up of 11 amino acids. The CDR3 sequence: CASSNRYGYTF. In DNA form, the CDR3 reads TGCGCCAGCAGCAATCGGTATGGCTACACCTTC.

The gene calls are TRBV4-2 and TRBJ2-5, with 7 bases that match TRBD2. The germline V gene has CDR1 LGHNA and CDR2 YNFKEQ. The CDR3 has 16 amino acids. With 0 bases clipped from V and 5 bases from J, the junction kept 9 bases outside the gene matches. Here the CDR3 DNA reads TGTGCCAGCAGCCAAGATTACGGGAGGTACGCGGAGACCCAGTACTTC. Residues: CASSQDYGRYAETQYF.

The chain recombines TRBV4-2 with TRBJ2-3; D gene ambiguous. The CDR3 consists of 15 residues. Germline V CDR1 and CDR2: LGHNA, YNFKEQ. Trimming shortened V by 5 bases and J by 0 bases, and 12 bases separated the two germline ends. CDR3 DNA: TGTGCCAGCAGCGCTAGTCCGGCTAGCACAGATACGCAGTATTTT. It translates to CASSASPASTDTQYF.

V and J are TRBV11-2 and TRBJ1-1; D is unresolved. The CDR3 spans 17 residues. Trimming took 4 bases from V and 3 from J, leaving 21 bases between them. CDR1 is SGHAT, CDR2 FQNNGV, per germline. The CDR3 DNA sequence: TGTGCCAGCAGCTCCGGTCGCGGAGAAATTATTCACACTGAAGCTTTCTTT. It translates to CASSSGRGEIIHTEAFF.

In its sample, this clonotype was seen many times. V gene TRBV12-3 or TRBV12-4 combines with J gene TRBJ2-2, with TRBD2 as a possible D gene (5 bases). The CDR3 sequence is 15 residues long. Trimming removed 4 bases at V and 7 bases at J, with 16 bases between. The CDR3 protein is CASSSPEGAIGELFF. The CDR3 DNA is TGTGCCAGCAGTTCGCCCGAGGGAGCGATCGGGGAGCTGTTTTTT.

This clonotype was seen repeatedly, ten times or more. The genes are TRBV2 and TRBJ1-5; D not resolved. The CDR3 totals 15 residues. The ends were cut back, 2 bases at V and 5 bases at J, with 13 bases in the middle. CDR1 is SNHLY, CDR2 FYNNEI, per germline. CDR3 nucleotides: TGTGCCAGCAGTGAAAATGTCCGGGGTTATCAGCCCCAGCATTTT. Residues: CASSENVRGYQPQHF.

A few counts support this clonotype. V gene TRBV15 combines with J gene TRBJ2-7; D not certain. Trimming took 9 bases from V and 7 from J, leaving 7 bases between them. Germline CDR1 is LNHNV and CDR2 is YYDKDF (reference sequence). CDR3 size: 9 residues. The CDR3 loop reads CATLTEQYF. The CDR3 DNA sequence: TGTGCCACTCTCACGGAGCAGTACTTC.

There are many counts of this clonotype. The chain employs TRBV6-2 or TRBV6-3 and TRBJ1-2; a possible D gene is TRBD1 (6 bases). In germline, CDR1 is MNHEY, CDR2 SVGEGT. The CDR3 has 14 amino acids. V shed 4 bases and J shed 4 bases, with 13 bases lying between them. The CDR3 DNA reads as TGTGCCAGCAGTTCCACTTTACAGGGCTATGGCTACACCTTC. This sequence encodes CASSSTLQGYGYTF.

This chain joins TRBV6-2 or TRBV6-3 and TRBJ2-1, with D unresolved. V was shortened by 7 bases and J by 6 bases, with 16 bases between the two germline ends. Germline V gives CDR1 MNHEY, CDR2 SVGEGT. The CDR3 sequence is 14 residues long. The CDR3 DNA reads TGTGCCAGCAAATCCCCCCCACTCCCCAATGAGCAGTTCTTC. Its protein product is CASKSPPLPNEQFF.

This clonotype was counted a few times. The gene calls are TRBV2 and TRBJ1-2, with a possible D match to TRBD1 (5 bases). Germline CDR1 is SNHLY and CDR2 is FYNNEI. This CDR3 contains 14 residues. The germline V and J ends were trimmed by 5 bases and 6 bases, with 16 bases remaining between them. The DNA of the CDR3 is TGTGCCAGCAGTAATACCGGGGGTTCGAATGGCTACACCTTC. It encodes CASSNTGGSNGYTF. Supplemented by reference TRBV2 and TRBJ1-2, the full variable domain reads EPEVTQTPSHQVTQMGQEVILRCVPISNHLYFYWYRQILGQKVEFLVSFYNNEISEKSEIFDDQFSVERPDGSNFTLKIRSTKLEDSAMYFCASSNTGGSNGYTFGSGTRLTVV.

CDR3 loop: CSATGTPGISNTGELFF. The CDR3 DNA is TGCAGTGCTACCGGGACTCCCGGGATCTCGAACACCGGGGAGCTGTTTTTT. This rearrangement joins TRBV20-1 to TRBJ2-2, with D perhaps matching TRBD2 (6 bases). CDR1 is DFQATT, CDR2 SNEGSKA, per germline (reference sequence). Trimming shortened V by 4 bases and J by 0 bases, and 18 bases separated the two germline ends. The CDR3 is made up of 17 amino acids.

The rearrangement joins TRBV29-1 to TRBJ2-2; D call uncertain. The V end lost 6 bases, the J end lost 9 bases, and 11 bases lay between the germline ends. The germline V gene encodes CDR1 SQVTM and CDR2 ANQGSEA. The CDR3 contains 11 residues. CDR3 sequence: CSVRPGRELFF. CDR3 nucleotide sequence: TGCAGCGTCCGTCCCGGTAGGGAGCTGTTTTTT.

This clonotype was seen a handful of times. The chain couples TRBV29-1 to TRBJ2-5; 8 positions match TRBD2. J gave up 4 bases and V 4 bases, and 11 bases lay outside the gene matches. Germline CDR1 reads SQVTM; CDR2 reads ANQGSEA. The CDR3 is 15 residues long. CDR3 sequence: CSVGRTSRSGETQYF. The CDR3 DNA reads TGCAGCGTTGGCCGGACTAGCCGAAGCGGAGAGACCCAGTACTTC.

This clonotype was detected many times. V is TRBV2 and J is TRBJ2-7, with 7 bases matching TRBD1. This CDR3 has 14 amino acids. The V gene's germline CDR1 is SNHLY and CDR2 FYNNEI. V lost 2 bases and J lost 2; bases outside the gene matches: 3. The CDR3 sequence: CASSEQGETYEQYF. For the CDR3, the DNA is TGTGCCAGCAGTGAACAGGGGGAGACCTACGAGCAGTACTTC. Complete variable domain (other parts from reference TRBV2 and TRBJ2-7): EPEVTQTPSHQVTQMGQEVILRCVPISNHLYFYWYRQILGQKVEFLVSFYNNEISEKSEIFDDQFSVERPDGSNFTLKIRSTKLEDSAMYFCASSEQGETYEQYFGPGTRLTVT.

The rearrangement links TRBV4-3 to TRBJ2-2; D gene ambiguous. The CDR3 runs to 13 residues. Trimming removed 0 bases from V and 6 bases from J, with 5 bases in between. Germline CDR1 and CDR2: LGHNA and YSLEER. For the CDR3, the DNA is TGCGCCAGCAGCCAAGAGCTTTCCGGGGAGCTGTTTTTT. Its translation is CASSQELSGELFF.